This T cell receptor (beta chain) emerged from a study of neoadjuvant anti-PD-1 for oral cavity cancer (dated by TCRdb to the early 2020s). A note on the overall study: Patients mostly received three to four biweekly doses of nivolumab at 3 mg/kg before curative-intent surgical resection. Patients who did not progress were given a fourth nivolumab dose at about day 43 and had definitive surgical resection on days 50-56. Under RECIST 1.1, a patient counted as a responder if showing complete response, partial response or stable disease, and as a non-responder if showing progression. A roughly 30% response rate was observed in the parent correlative cohort, in which approximately 11 patients were included. Overall study results and their limits: The TCR analyses had only a few patients in each response group, and the authors called for validation in larger cohorts. Higher pretreatment blood TCRbeta clonality and lower post-treatment tumor TCRbeta clonality were correlated with higher pretreatment blood Treg/Th17 ratios. After neoadjuvant nivolumab, significantly higher T cell clonality (Gini index) was found within PBMCs in non-responders than in responders.

This specimen's time point label, interpreted: before neoadjuvant nivolumab. Patients were newly diagnosed with stage II-IVA oral cavity squamous cell carcinoma and had received no prior systemic or radiation treatment. The cohort was composed of patients with HPV-negative, locally advanced oral cavity squamous cell carcinoma. Peripheral blood mononuclear cells were analyzed directly and were not maintained or expanded in culture. The samples were obtained from a longitudinal correlative study of a single-arm phase II trial testing neoadjuvant nivolumab in oral cavity squamous cell carcinoma. Genomic DNA-based TCRbeta sequencing was performed on subject-matched pre- and post-treatment PBMCs and tumors from three responders and three non-responders. Peripheral blood mononuclear cells were collected once before nivolumab treatment and again after treatment, at the time of surgery. The Maxwell RSC DNA from Cells kit was used to isolate genomic DNA from PBMCs.

A remark on this clone: Which antigen it targets is not known. No much larger clonotype is one base removed from it; base qualities were not supplied.

CDR1 MNHNS and CDR2 SASEGT are derived from the germline V gene. The CDR3, from cysteine to phenylalanine, totals 12 residues. CDR3 DNA only is kept here, 36 bases in frame from base 1. V is shortened by 11 bases, J by 2 bases, and the region joining them spans 12 bases. For deep sequencing of PBMC libraries, mostly 450 to 500 ng of input genomic DNA was used, and six replicates were run per sample. The immunoSEQ hsTCRbeta kit was used to prepare TCRbeta libraries according to the manufacturer's instructions. The completed libraries were mixed into a single pool at 3 nM, then sequenced with an Illumina NovaSeq 6000 S4 flow cell. Per the source publication's procedure: The immunoSEQ Analyzer handled quality control and preprocessing of the raw data. The analysis was limited to productive rearrangements, and each clonotype was defined by a unique CDR3 amino acid sequence. Using the R package tcR, the researchers computed the Gini-Simpson index as their estimate of repertoire clonality. Gini indices were compared with Student's t test, and associations with tumor size change were assessed by Pearson correlation. The source is immuneACCESS, and TCRdb retained only in-frame sequences with V and J called. Part of the clones is not carried over; for the studies checked, unresolved V genes explain less than half of this, and the remainder is unexplained. V and J calls and clone size are copied from that table; D and trimming were computed from the DNA. This sample has 15,000 to 20,000 clones in its table, and around 64% of those were observed once. Together, the top ten hold 2.5% of the sample.

Sequences were derived from PBMCs, sampled before nivolumab (anti-PD-1) treatment. The sequence is built from TRBV6-1 and TRBJ1-1; the D region possibly corresponds to TRBD1 (5 bases align). The clonotype comes from a person aged 35-79 years with oral cavity squamous cell carcinoma. The nucleotide sequence reads as follows: TGTGCCGGGGCGAGTTTCAACACTGAAGCTTTCTTT. This yields the protein CAGASFNTEAFF.